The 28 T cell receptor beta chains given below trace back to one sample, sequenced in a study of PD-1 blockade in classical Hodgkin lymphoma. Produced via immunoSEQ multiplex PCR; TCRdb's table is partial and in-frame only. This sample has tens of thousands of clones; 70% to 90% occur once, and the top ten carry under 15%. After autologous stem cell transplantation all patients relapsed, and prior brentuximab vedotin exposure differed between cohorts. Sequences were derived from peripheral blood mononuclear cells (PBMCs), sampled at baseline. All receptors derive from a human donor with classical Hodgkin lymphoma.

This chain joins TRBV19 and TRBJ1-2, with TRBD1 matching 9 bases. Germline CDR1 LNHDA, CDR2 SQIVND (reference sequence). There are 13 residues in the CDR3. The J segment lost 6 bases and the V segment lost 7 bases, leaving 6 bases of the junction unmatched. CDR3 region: CASTLRDRDGYTF. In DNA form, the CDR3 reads TGTGCCAGTACCCTCCGGGACAGGGATGGCTACACCTTC.

The CDR3 nucleotides are TGTGCCAGCAGAAACAGGGGCCAAGAGACCCAGTACTTC. It is translated as CASRNRGQETQYF. The chain carries TRBV7-8 and TRBJ2-5; 7 nucleotides line up with TRBD1. The V gene end was trimmed by 6 bases and the J gene end by 1 base; junction bases not matched to a gene: 2. Germline lookup yields CDR1 SGHVS and CDR2 FQNEAQ. This CDR3 has 13 amino acids.

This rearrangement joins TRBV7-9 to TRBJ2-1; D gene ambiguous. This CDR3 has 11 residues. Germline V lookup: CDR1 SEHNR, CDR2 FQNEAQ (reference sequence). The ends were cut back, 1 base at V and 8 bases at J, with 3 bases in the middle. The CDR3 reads CASSLEYEQFF. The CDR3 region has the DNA TGTGCCAGCAGCTTAGAGTATGAGCAGTTCTTC.

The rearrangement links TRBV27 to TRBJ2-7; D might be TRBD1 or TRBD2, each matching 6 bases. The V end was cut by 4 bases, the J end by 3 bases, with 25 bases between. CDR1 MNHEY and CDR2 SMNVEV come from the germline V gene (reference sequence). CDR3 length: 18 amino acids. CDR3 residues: CASSSGTGARGFYYEQYF. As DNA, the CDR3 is TGTGCCAGCAGTTCGGGGACGGGGGCGAGGGGGTTCTACTACGAGCAGTACTTC.

Here the CDR3 DNA reads TGTGCCAGCAGCTTGGAGTTCCGGGCGAGGGGATCACCCCTCCACTTT. As protein: CASSLEFRARGSPLHF. The chain uses TRBV5-4 and TRBJ1-6, with D perhaps TRBD1 (5 bases). Between the trimmed V and J ends, which lost 0 bases and 10 bases, there was a span of 17 bases. Germline V gene lookup returns CDR1 SGHNT and CDR2 YYREEE (reference sequence). CDR3 size: 16 residues.

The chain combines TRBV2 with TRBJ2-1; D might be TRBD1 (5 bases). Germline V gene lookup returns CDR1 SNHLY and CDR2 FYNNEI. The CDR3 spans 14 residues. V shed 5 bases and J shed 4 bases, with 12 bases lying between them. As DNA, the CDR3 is TGTGCCAGCAGTCTGACAGCACTATACAATGAGCAGTTCTTC. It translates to CASSLTALYNEQFF. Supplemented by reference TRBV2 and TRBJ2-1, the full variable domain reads EPEVTQTPSHQVTQMGQEVILRCVPISNHLYFYWYRQILGQKVEFLVSFYNNEISEKSEIFDDQFSVERPDGSNFTLKIRSTKLEDSAMYFCASSLTALYNEQFFGPGTRLTVL.

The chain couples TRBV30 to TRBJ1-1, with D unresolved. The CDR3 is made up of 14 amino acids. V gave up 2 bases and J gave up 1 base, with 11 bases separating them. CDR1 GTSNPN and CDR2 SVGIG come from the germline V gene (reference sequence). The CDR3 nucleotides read TGTGCCTGGAGTCCGCCCGACGAGAACACTGAAGCTTTCTTT. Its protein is CAWSPPDENTEAFF. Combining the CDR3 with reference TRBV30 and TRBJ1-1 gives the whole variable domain SQTIHQWPATLVQPVGSPLSLECTVEGTSNPNLYWYRQAAGRGLQLLFYSVGIGQISSEVPQNLSASRPQDRQFILSSKKLLLSDSGFYLCAWSPPDENTEAFFGQGTRLTVV.

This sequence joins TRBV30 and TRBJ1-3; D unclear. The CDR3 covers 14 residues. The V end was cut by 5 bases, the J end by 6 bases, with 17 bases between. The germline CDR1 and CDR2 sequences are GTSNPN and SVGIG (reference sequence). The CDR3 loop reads CAWETPGIINTIYF. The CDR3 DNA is TGTGCCTGGGAGACCCCGGGTATCATAAACACCATATATTTT.

CDR3 DNA sequence: TGTGCCGGAAGAGGGACAGGGAACACCGGGGAGCTGTTTTTT. As protein: CAGRGTGNTGELFF. The chain uses TRBV6-1 and TRBJ2-2, with TRBD1 matching 8 bases. J was trimmed by 1 base and V by 11 bases; bases with no gene match: 6. CDR1 and CDR2 from the germline V gene are MNHNS and SASEGT. The CDR3 is 14 residues long.

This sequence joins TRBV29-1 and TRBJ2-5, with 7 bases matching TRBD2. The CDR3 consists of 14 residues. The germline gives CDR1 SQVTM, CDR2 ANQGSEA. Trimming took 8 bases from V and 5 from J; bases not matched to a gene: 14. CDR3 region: CSTTPGEGKETQYF. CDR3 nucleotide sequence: TGCAGCACTACACCCGGGGAGGGGAAGGAGACCCAGTACTTC.

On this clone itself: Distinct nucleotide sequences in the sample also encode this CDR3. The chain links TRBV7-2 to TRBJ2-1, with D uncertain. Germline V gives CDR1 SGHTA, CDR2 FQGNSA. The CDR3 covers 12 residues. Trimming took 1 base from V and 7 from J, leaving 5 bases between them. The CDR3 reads CASSLGINEQFF. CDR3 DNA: TGTGCCAGCAGCTTAGGGATTAATGAGCAGTTCTTC.

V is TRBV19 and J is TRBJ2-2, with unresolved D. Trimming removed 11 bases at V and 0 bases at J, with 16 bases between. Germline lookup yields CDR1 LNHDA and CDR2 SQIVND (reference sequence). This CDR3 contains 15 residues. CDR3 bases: TGTGCCGGGGTTTTGGGCGCCGCGAACACCGGGGAGCTGTTTTTT. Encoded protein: CAGVLGAANTGELFF.

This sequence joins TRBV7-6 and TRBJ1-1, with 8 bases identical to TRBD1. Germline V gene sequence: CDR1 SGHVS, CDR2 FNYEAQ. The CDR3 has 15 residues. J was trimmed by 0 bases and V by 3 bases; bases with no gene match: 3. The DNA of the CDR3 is TGTGCCAGCAGCTTGGACAGGGTAATGAACACTGAAGCTTTCTTT. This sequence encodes CASSLDRVMNTEAFF.

In DNA form, the CDR3 reads TGTGCCTGGAGTGTTAACTGGGTGAACACTGAAGCTTTCTTT. Translating it yields CAWSVNWVNTEAFF. The chain employs TRBV30 and TRBJ1-1; D call uncertain. Germline values: CDR1 GTSNPN, CDR2 SVGIG (reference sequence). This CDR3 is 14 amino acids long. The V gene lost 0 bases and the J gene lost 0 bases, with 8 bases spanning the gap.

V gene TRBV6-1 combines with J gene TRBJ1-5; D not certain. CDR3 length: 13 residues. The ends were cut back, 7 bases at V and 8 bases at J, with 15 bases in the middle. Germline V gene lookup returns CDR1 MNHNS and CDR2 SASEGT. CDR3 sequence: CASKLNKGKPQHF. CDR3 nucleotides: TGTGCCAGCAAACTAAACAAGGGCAAGCCCCAGCATTTT.

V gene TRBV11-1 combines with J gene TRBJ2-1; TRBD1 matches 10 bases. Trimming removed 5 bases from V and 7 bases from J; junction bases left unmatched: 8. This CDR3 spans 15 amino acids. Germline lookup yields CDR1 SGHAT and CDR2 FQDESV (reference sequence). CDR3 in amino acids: CASSPNRDRGNEQFF. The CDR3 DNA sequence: TGTGCCAGCAGCCCTAACCGGGACAGGGGTAATGAGCAGTTCTTC.

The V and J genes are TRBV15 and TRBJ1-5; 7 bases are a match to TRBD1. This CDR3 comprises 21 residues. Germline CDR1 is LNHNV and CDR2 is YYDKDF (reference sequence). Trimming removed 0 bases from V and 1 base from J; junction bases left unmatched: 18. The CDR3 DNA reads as TGTGCCACCAGCAGAGATCCTTGGGAACAGGGGAGGTTACACAGCAATCAGCCCCAGCATTTT. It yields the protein CATSRDPWEQGRLHSNQPQHF. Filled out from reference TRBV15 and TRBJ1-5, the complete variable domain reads DAMVIQNPRYQVTQFGKPVTLSCSQTLNHNVMYWYQQKSSQAPKLLFHYYDKDFNNEADTPDNFQSRRPNTSFCFLDIRSPGLGDTAMYLCATSRDPWEQGRLHSNQPQHFGDGTRLSIL.

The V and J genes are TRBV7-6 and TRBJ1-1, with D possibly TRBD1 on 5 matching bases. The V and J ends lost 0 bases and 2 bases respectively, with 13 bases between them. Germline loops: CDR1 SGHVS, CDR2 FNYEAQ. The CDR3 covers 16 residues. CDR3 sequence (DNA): TGTGCCAGCAGCTTAGCGGGGGGGGTTGGAAACACTGAAGCTTTCTTT. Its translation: CASSLAGGVGNTEAFF.

CDR3 residues: CASSLDRAPYNEQFF. The CDR3 nucleotides read TGTGCCAGCAGCTTAGACAGGGCCCCCTACAATGAGCAGTTCTTC. The V and J genes are TRBV11-3 and TRBJ2-1; weak D call: TRBD1 (5 bases). The CDR3 contains 15 residues. Trimming pared 0 bases from V and 2 bases from J, leaving 8 bases between. Germline-derived CDR1 and CDR2 are SGHNT and YENEEA.

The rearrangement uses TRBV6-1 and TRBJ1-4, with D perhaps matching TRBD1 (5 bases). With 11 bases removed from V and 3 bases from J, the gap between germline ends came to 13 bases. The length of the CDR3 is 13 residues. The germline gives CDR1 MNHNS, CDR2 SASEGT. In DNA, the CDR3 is TGTGCCGGGGGGACTACCTCTAATGAAAAACTGTTTTTT. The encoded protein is CAGGTTSNEKLFF.

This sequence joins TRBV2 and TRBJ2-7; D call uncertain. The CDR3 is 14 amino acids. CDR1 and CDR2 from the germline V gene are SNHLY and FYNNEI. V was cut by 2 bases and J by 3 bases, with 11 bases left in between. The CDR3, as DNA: TGTGCCAGCAGTGAACTTCCTCCGGGCTACGAGCAGTACTTC. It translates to CASSELPPGYEQYF. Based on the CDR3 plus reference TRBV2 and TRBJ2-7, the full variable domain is EPEVTQTPSHQVTQMGQEVILRCVPISNHLYFYWYRQILGQKVEFLVSFYNNEISEKSEIFDDQFSVERPDGSNFTLKIRSTKLEDSAMYFCASSELPPGYEQYFGPGTRLTVT.

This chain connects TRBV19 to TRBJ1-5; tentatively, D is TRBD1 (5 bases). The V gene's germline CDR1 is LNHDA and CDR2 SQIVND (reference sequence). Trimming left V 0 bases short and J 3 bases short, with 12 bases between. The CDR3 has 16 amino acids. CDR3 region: CASSIDSEGYNQPQHF. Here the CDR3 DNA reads TGTGCCAGTAGTATAGACTCTGAGGGGTACAATCAGCCCCAGCATTTT.

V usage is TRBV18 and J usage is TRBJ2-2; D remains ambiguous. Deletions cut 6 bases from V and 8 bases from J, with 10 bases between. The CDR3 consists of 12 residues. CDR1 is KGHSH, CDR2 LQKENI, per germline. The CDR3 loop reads CASSAVSGELFF. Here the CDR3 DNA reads TGTGCCAGCTCGGCTGTATCTGGGGAGCTGTTTTTT. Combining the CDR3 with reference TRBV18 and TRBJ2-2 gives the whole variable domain NAGVMQNPRHLVRRRGQEARLRCSPMKGHSHVYWYRQLPEEGLKFMVYLQKENIIDESGMPKERFSAEFPKEGPSILRIQQVVRGDSAAYFCASSAVSGELFFGEGSRLTVL.

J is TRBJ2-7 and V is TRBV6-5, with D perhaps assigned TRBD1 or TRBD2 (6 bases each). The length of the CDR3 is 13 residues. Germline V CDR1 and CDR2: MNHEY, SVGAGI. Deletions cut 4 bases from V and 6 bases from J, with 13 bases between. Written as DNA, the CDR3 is TGTGCCAGCAGTTTGGTACAGGGAGGCGAGCAGTACTTC. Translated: CASSLVQGGEQYF.

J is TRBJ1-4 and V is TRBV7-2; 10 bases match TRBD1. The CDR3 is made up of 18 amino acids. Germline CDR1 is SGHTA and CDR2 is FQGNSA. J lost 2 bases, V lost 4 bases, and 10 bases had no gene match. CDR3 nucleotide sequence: TGTGCCAGCAGCTCCTGGGACAGGGGTGGAGTGACTAATGAAAAACTGTTTTTT. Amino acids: CASSSWDRGGVTNEKLFF.

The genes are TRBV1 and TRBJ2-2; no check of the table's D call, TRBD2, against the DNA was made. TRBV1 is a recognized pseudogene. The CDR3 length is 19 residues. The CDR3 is CTSSQEVRERGGNTGELFF. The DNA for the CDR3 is TGCACCAGCAGCCAAGAGGTACGGGAGCGGGGGGGGAACACCGGGGAGCTGTTTTTT.

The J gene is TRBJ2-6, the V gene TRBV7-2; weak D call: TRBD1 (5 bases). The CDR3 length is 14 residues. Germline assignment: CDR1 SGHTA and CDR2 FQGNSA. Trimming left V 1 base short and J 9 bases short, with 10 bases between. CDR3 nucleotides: TGTGCCAGCAGCTTAGTCAGGGTTAGCAACGTCCTGACTTTC. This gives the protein CASSLVRVSNVLTF.

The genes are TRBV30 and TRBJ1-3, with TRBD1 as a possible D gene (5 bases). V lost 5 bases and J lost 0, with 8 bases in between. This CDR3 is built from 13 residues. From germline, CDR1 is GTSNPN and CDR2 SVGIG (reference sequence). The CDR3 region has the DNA TGTGCCTGGGGACACGACTCTGGAAACACCATATATTTT. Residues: CAWGHDSGNTIYF.